Listed below are T cell receptor beta chains from one sample, sequenced in a study of T cell responses to AZD1222 COVID-19 vaccine. The table came from immunoSEQ multiplex PCR; TCRdb's copy has only in-frame clones and leaves some out. The sample has 110,000 or so clones; about 90% are singletons. The sequences come from peripheral blood, collected on day 0 of AZD1222 vaccination. These receptors originate from an adult in good health. Both conserved end residues are part of each CDR3. Each record gives: J gene, V gene, CDR3 protein.

TRBJ2-6 | TRBV12-3/TRBV12-4 | CASSWGANVLTF
TRBJ2-3 | TRBV29-1 | CSVEVGAGTDTQYF
TRBJ2-2 | TRBV2 | CASRRQGAGELFF
TRBJ1-1 | TRBV9 | CASSVSQGAGNTEAFF
TRBJ1-5 | TRBV10-1 | CASSEGQGGQPQHF
TRBJ2-7 | TRBV20-1 | CSATLRDEQYF
TRBJ1-2 | TRBV4-3 | CASSQDSAGGGNYGYTF
TRBJ1-1 | TRBV5-4 | CASSLGQSTRNTEAFF
TRBJ1-2 | TRBV18 | CASSPQETVNYGYTF
TRBJ2-7 | TRBV6-6 | CASSYRQPYEQYF
TRBJ1-3 | TRBV18 | CASSPTRGLGNTIYF
TRBJ2-1 | TRBV5-1 | CASSLTGGSYNEQFF
TRBJ2-1 | TRBV6-5 | CASGQGGGYNEQFF
TRBJ2-5 | TRBV2 | CASSSTRGQGTQYF
TRBJ2-3 | TRBV5-1 | CASSPGGTDTQYF
TRBJ1-6 | TRBV9 | CASSGEHNSPLHF
TRBJ1-4 | TRBV27 | CASRRGFTNEKLFF
TRBJ2-2 | TRBV10-2 | CASSYPGELFF
TRBJ2-1 | TRBV25-1 | CASSLPGNYNEQFF
TRBJ2-1 | TRBV19 | CASSIIIAGPSYNEQFF
TRBJ2-1 | TRBV4-2 | CASSQDIGPYNEQFF
TRBJ2-5 | TRBV25-1 | CASRLAGEETQYF
TRBJ2-1 | TRBV4-2 | CASSRRSGLAGGPRSWEQFF
TRBJ1-1 | TRBV6-5 | CASSLGHMNTEAFF
TRBJ1-2 | TRBV5-6 | CASSAGQGMGGYTF
TRBJ2-1 | TRBV30 | CAWSPKGGLADNEQFF
TRBJ2-1 | TRBV6-5 | CASSYAEGGEQFF
TRBJ2-1 | TRBV6-4 | CASSDGLAGAGEQFF
TRBJ1-1 | TRBV29-1 | CSVGGVNTEAFF
TRBJ2-7 | TRBV18 | CASTQIQGKGYEQYF